This entry features one T cell receptor (beta chain) sequence. This CDR3 has 14 amino acids. Germline CDR1 is MNHEY and CDR2 is SVGEGT. Trimming took off 4 bases at V and 4 bases at J, with 13 bases between the two ends. The repertoire was sequenced with immunoSEQ multiplex PCR; TCRdb's copy has only in-frame clones and lacks some. The sample lists about 130,000 clones; 90% to 95% were seen once. The data stem from a study of control samples from healthy donors and cancer patients. The TCR sequence derives from a man in his sixties with colorectal cancer. Sequenced input: PBMCs. This chain connects TRBV6-2 or TRBV6-3 to TRBJ1-1; D remains ambiguous. This chain's CDR3 is CASSSIGQLTEAFF. The CDR3 nucleotides are TGTGCCAGCAGTTCCATTGGGCAGCTCACTGAAGCTTTCTTT.